This TCR beta chain was recovered during a study of T cells after yellow fever vaccination. Germline V lookup: CDR1 MNHNY, CDR2 SVGAGI (reference sequence). Trimming removed 3 bases from V and 4 bases from J, with 11 bases in between. The CDR3 totals 14 residues. A process of 5'RACE template switching, which added a universal primer site and UMIs, was used to make TCR cDNA. TCRdb analysed the 5' RACE reads with MiXCR anew, one entry per CDR3 protein. The sample shows 300,000 to 400,000 distinct CDR3 sequences, approximately 12% of them seen only once. The material sequenced was CD4+ T cells sorted from PBMCs, taken 15 days after the yellow fever booster vaccination. The clonotype originates from a man between 18 and 29 years old who received the YFV17D yellow fever vaccine. This chain connects TRBV6-6 to TRBJ2-3, with D perhaps TRBD1 or TRBD2 (5 bases each). This chain's CDR3 is CASSYRDGADTQYF. For the CDR3, the DNA is TGTGCCAGCAGTTATCGGGACGGCGCAGATACGCAGTATTTT.